Here is one TCR beta chain with its context. No antigen is known for it. No base qualities exist here, and no much larger clone lies one base off it. The cohort was made up of roughly 670 healthy bone marrow donors. At the time of sampling, all cohort members were nominally healthy, though unrecorded immune exposures were likely present. The donor was CMV seropositive and belonged to the group of 270 or so seropositive cohort members. Every donor gave a peripheral blood sample, and the peripheral blood mononuclear cells from that sample were used for TCR beta sequencing. The Qiagen DNeasy Blood Extraction Kit was used to extract genomic DNA from the blood cell samples. Library prep was done by the immunoSEQ multiplex PCR assay. For the multiplex PCR, a mixture combining 60 forward primers for TCR Vbeta segments and 13 reverse primers for TCR Jbeta segments was used. The CDR3 region of rearranged TCR beta genes was amplified from genomic DNA with a multiplex PCR assay. On the Illumina HiSeq System, the amplified TCR beta libraries were sequenced as 87-base-pair reads. On the study's bioinformatics: A later analysis counted approximately 84 million unique TCR beta chains across the 550 to 700 repertoires, and approximately 11 million of these chains were shared by at least two donors. Raw reads were error-corrected and collapsed into unique sequences with a nearest-neighbor algorithm that merged closely related sequences to remove PCR and sequencing errors. V, D and J gene segments were assigned by aligning CDR3 sequences to IMGT reference sequences. For a sequence to be retained, a match of at least six nucleotides was required to both a V gene segment and a J gene segment. A rearrangement was called productive if the CDR3 had no stop codons and remained in frame with V and J, and every other rearrangement was called non-productive. CDR3 was defined by IMGT convention, running from the second conserved V-encoded cysteine to the conserved J-encoded phenylalanine. The earlier analysis of about 590 of the donors excluded sequences that lacked an unambiguous match to a single V gene segment. In an earlier analysis of roughly 600 of the donors, a V segment was called functional when productive rearrangements were above 56.7%, and segregating when the standard deviation between donors exceeded 5%. To diagnose cytomegalovirus status from the catalog of TCR beta chain sequences, a statistical classification framework was built. A later analysis assigned V and J genes by comparing TCR nucleotide sequences with IMGT/GENE-DB human TR gene sequences. The TCRdist pipeline was used in a later analysis to assign CDR3 sequences and most-parsimonious VDJ recombination scenarios. In a later analysis, each TCR beta chain was defined by its CDR3 amino acid sequence together with its V-gene family, and reads lacking a unique V-gene family were excluded. To address suspected cross-contamination and a sequencing artifact, a later analysis removed roughly 580 highly shared, low-generation-probability nucleotide sequences. In a later analysis, a clonal expansion index was calculated for each public chain from normalized within-repertoire ranks of inferred template counts. In a later analysis, generation probabilities were computed with a VDJ recombination model fitted to out-of-frame rearrangements, and the resulting probabilities were checked against IGoR. Hypergeometric tests were used in a later analysis to score TCR-TCR, TCR-HLA and TCR-CMV co-occurrence, with a repertoire-size bias correction applied to the TCR pairs. False discovery rates were estimated in a later analysis by permuting HLA or CMV assignments 20 times. In a later analysis, co-occurring TCRs were grouped with DBSCAN, and TCRdist sequence similarity was added when clustering was performed within HLA-allele-positive subsets. For co-occurrence clustering, repertoires with fewer than 30,000 or more than 120,000 public chains were excluded, along with five or six repertoires with anomalous nucleotide sharing. TCRdb carries this immuneACCESS record with in-frame sequences only. Its versions omit some clonotypes, under half of them owing to an unresolved V gene in the studies checked, with the rest unexplained. Clone size and V and J calls were adopted from that table, with D and trimming inferred from the DNA. This sample lists some 180,000 clones; around 78% were detected once. The ten largest clones add up to 14% of the sample.

The source of the sample is a study of cytomegalovirus exposure and HLA in healthy donors (dated by TCRdb to about 2017). Study-level background: According to an earlier analysis of several hundred of the donors, roughly 180 million T cells yielded some 120 million unique TCR beta sequences and less than 300 Gb of sequence data. Of the approximately 370 genotyped donors, less than 85% were placed in the genetic ancestry cluster associated with self-reported Caucasian donors. Typing coverage differed by locus: A, B, C, DRB1 and DQB1 were typed in about 620-640 donors, DQA1 in 500 to 550, DPA1 in 600 to 610, and DPB1 in approximately 450. All discovery cohort repertoires had been generated using a single sequencing platform. To study patterns of TCR occurrence, a later analysis re-analyzed previously published TCR beta repertoires from around 670 donors and added high-resolution HLA genotyping. Among some 400 genotyped donors of the cohort, an average of around 240,000 unique TCR beta nucleotide sequences were sequenced per donor, about a sixth of them non-productive. Genome-wide SNP genotypes for about 65% of the roughly 670 donors were used in a later genetic analysis, which treated that subset as a discovery cohort. HLA typing covered class I and class II loci at four-digit resolution. In addition to the first cohort of hundreds of subjects, a separate validation cohort of approximately 110 different subjects was used. The study used immunosequencing to profile the T cell repertoires of under 700 subjects and linked those repertoires to cytomegalovirus serostatus. Rather than drawing on any new phenotypic data, the later analysis identified candidate immune exposures from TCR beta sequences and the way those sequences occurred across donors. To predict cytomegalovirus infection status, the study brought together high-throughput TCR immunosequencing, statistical association of individual TCRs with disease status, and machine learning. The aim of the study was to test whether cataloging public T cell receptors could identify signatures of past pathogen exposure. Several DR-DQ haplotypes were handled as single units for association and clustering because linkage in the cohort was strong. In an earlier analysis of more than 550 of the donors, high-throughput TCR beta sequencing was used to judge whether each TCR beta V gene segment behaved as functional or pseudogenic. Alongside the repertoire data, information on donor age, sex, ethnicity and CMV serostatus was compiled. About 310 gigabases of sequencing data and 80 million or so unique TCR sequences were included in an early release covering around 650 HLA-typed donors.

What the work shows at the level of the full study, not this receptor alone: The earlier analysis of almost 600 of the donors excluded roughly 17 rarely observed V segments, including chromosome 9 orphons, because counts were too low. Linkage disequilibrium might explain the correlated functional status among segregating V segments, but an unknown experimental factor could not be ruled out. Because HLA typing was missing for some donors at each locus, association tests included only the typed subset. In a later analysis, TCR association rates were found to vary across HLA loci, with the most associated TCRs seen for DRB1 alleles and the fewest for HLA-C alleles. In a later analysis, HLA-associated TCR beta chains were found to be more clonally expanded and to have lower generation probabilities than equally common non-associated chains. A further reported finding was that TCR beta sequences accurately predicted the HLA-A and HLA-B alleles for most subjects in the first cohort. The presence/absence analyses assumed that sequencing depth was roughly uniform across donors, and that assumption may not be true. According to a later genetic analysis, donors in an Asian-associated ancestry cluster had fewer N-insertions in productive TCRs than the approximately 670-donor mean. An association between a missense DCLRE1C variant and V-gene and J-gene trimming of TCR beta chains was found in a later genetic analysis and replicated in an independent cohort. In the study, some 160 TCR beta chains were listed as associated with cytomegalovirus. According to the authors, the approach could potentially be generalized to other disease states and immunological phenotypes. Most TCR sequences were observed very rarely across donors, whereas some public TCRs were present in many individuals. The classifier was reported to diagnose cytomegalovirus status with high specificity and sensitivity in both the original and validation cohorts. In a later analysis, some 18,000 TCR beta sequences were associated with specific HLA alleles at a false discovery rate of 0.05. A later analysis reported that several top co-occurrence clusters appeared linked to parvovirus B19, influenza, CMV and Epstein-Barr virus. In an earlier analysis of over 550 of the donors, most TCR beta V segments were observed in productive rearrangements about 90% or about 30% of the time, broadly matching IMGT annotations. Some IMGT-functional V segments, including TRBV6-2 and TRBV6-3, could not be distinguished by the 87-base-pair reads and were therefore excluded. A few of the identified cytomegalovirus-associated TCR beta chains were confirmed in vitro to be specific for cytomegalovirus antigens. Immune exposure information for the cohort was limited to CMV serostatus. Most CMV-associated TCR beta chains appeared to be HLA-restricted in a later analysis, and the HLA associations seemed to be driven largely by CMV exposure. Strong co-occurrence of HLA alleles, especially DR and DQ, made assigning TCR associations to individual alleles difficult. The sequencing pipeline was judged likely to have produced a cluster of highly shared sequence variants as a technical artifact. This cohort had only TCR beta chains sequenced, and the lack of alpha or paired-chain data limited which features could be detected.

Trimming takes 4 bases off V and 11 bases off J; junction bases not matched to a gene: 10. Counted from cysteine to phenylalanine, this CDR3 has 15 amino acids. Only the CDR3 part of the read is kept: 45 bases, read in frame from the first base. CDR1 is given as SGHRS and CDR2 as YFSETQ, both from the germline V gene. This receptor was identified in a woman in her 30s in good health and CMV-seropositive. The rearranged segments are TRBV5-1 and TRBJ1-6, with 9 bases aligning to TRBD1. Sequenced input: PBMCs. The DNA sequence is given as TGCGCCAGCAGCGAAACCCTGGACAGGGGTACACCCCTCCACTTT. The resulting protein is CASSETLDRGTPLHF.